Here is one T cell receptor (beta chain) with its context. The table lists this clone with a count of one. Its antigen is unknown. No much larger clone is present one base from it, and per-base qualities are unavailable. The data belong to a study of T cell responses to AZD1222 COVID-19 vaccine (dated by TCRdb to the early 2020s). General notes on the study: AZD1222 recipients with second doses at about 4 weeks or about 12 weeks were pooled, because spike-specific TCR depth and breadth did not differ between schedules. A total of 230 to 250 trial participants underwent TCR sequencing, of whom more than 200 had received two doses of AZD1222 and around 25 had received two doses of the MenACWY control vaccine. Enrollment into the trials was organized by age into subgroups of 18-55, 56-69 and 70-plus years, and those subgroups contained roughly 150, 30 and 60 TCR-sequenced participants, respectively.

This specimen's time point label, interpreted: baseline before first vaccination. Vaccinee samples came from UK trials COV001 and COV002, including a single-blind randomized controlled phase 2/3 trial of AZD1222 (ChAdOx1 nCoV-19) in healthy adults. For TCRbeta chain sequencing, PBMC samples were collected from trial participants at day 0 and at day 28 after the second dose. Study-wide conclusions, independent of this receptor: Reportedly, close to half of the unique spike-specific TCRs recognized epitopes lying outside the regions that are mutated in the B.1.351 and B.1.1.7 variants. Participants were mostly white British and included more females than males, and it was suggested by the authors that clonal diversity may have been underestimated. Conclusions about previously exposed vaccinees were limited because only six AZD1222 recipients were SARS-CoV-2 seropositive at baseline. The 56-69-year group was small, and its depth increase did not reach significance, likely because of low power. CD4 TCRs associated with the vaccine covered the entire spike protein, and the dominant responses were in regions 160-218 and 743-854. No day 14 peak-response samples were available, so repertoires were characterized only after the peak T cell response. Spike-specific TCR breadth and depth rose significantly after two AZD1222 doses compared with day 0 and with MenACWY recipients.

The CDR3 numbers 12 residues from cysteine through phenylalanine. The entry retains the CDR3 DNA only, 36 bases that are in frame from base 1. The germline V gene yields SQVTM for CDR1 and ANQGSEA for CDR2. At the junction V is shortened by 7 bases and J by 1 base, with 10 bases in between. The CDR3 regions of human TCRbeta chains were analyzed by immunosequencing. The authors' analysis ran thus. Repertoire TCRs were matched against a reference library of SARS-CoV-2-specific TCRs generated with the MIRA antigen-specificity platform. Breadth was defined as the fraction of unique TCRs that were SARS-CoV-2-associated. Depth was defined as the fraction of total T cells that were SARS-CoV-2-associated. Using the MIRA data, each spike-specific TCR was assigned both to the spike region to which the TCR was reactive and to a CD4 or CD8 class. Log10-transformed breadth and depth values were compared by one-way ANOVA with Sidak's multiple comparisons tests. Imported from immuneACCESS, the table was reduced by TCRdb to in-frame sequences with V and J called. These copies leave out some clones; in studies compared against another copy, an unresolved V gene accounts for under half, and the cause of the remainder is not known. V and J calls plus clone size are reproduced from that table; the DNA served to infer D and trimming. Here the sample has 150,000 to 200,000 clones; more than 85% occur a single time. Of the sample, 3.5% to 5% falls within the top ten clones.

The receptor's source is an adult in good health. The specimen was peripheral blood, collected on day 0 of AZD1222 vaccination. Recombination connected TRBV29-1 to TRBJ1-1; a confident D gene designation cannot be given. The CDR3 protein sequence reads: CSAPTENTEAFF. The sequence in DNA is TGCAGCGCTCCTACAGAGAACACTGAAGCTTTCTTT.